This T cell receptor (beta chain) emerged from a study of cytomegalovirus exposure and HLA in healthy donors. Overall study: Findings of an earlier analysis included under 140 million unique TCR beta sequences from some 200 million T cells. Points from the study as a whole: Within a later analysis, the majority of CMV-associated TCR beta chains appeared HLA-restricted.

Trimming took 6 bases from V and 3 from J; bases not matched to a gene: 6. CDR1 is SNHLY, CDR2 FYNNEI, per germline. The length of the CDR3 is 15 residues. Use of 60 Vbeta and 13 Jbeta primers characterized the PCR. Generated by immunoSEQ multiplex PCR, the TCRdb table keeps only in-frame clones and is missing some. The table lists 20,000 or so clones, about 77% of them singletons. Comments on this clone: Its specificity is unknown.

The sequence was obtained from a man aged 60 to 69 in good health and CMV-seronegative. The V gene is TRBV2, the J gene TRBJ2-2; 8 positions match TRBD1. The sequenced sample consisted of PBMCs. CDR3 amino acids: CASRKQGADTGELFF. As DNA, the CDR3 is TGTGCCAGCAGAAAGCAGGGGGCCGACACCGGGGAGCTGTTTTTT.